This TCR beta chain was sequenced for a study of ipilimumab plus nivolumab after autologous stem cell transplantation. Study details: Patients received a median of about five ipilimumab and eight or nine nivolumab doses. Both relapsed and primary refractory DLBCL were included. Study-wide results and caveats: TCR repertoire, Treg phenotype and gut microbiota reportedly support more study of this approach.

Assay used: immunoSEQ multiplex PCR; TCRdb lists only in-frame clones, some missing. The table has 84,000 or so clones, about 83% seen once. Patients received nivolumab 3 mg/kg at weeks 1, 4, 7, 10, then fortnightly to week 26. This clone has a handful of counts. Its cognate antigen is unknown. This CDR3 has 13 residues. Trimming took 6 bases from V and 0 from J, leaving 9 bases between them. Germline V gives CDR1 SGDLS, CDR2 YYNGEE. The receptor was isolated from a male donor with diffuse large B-cell lymphoma. This sample comprised PBMCs, obtained in a trial of ipilimumab plus nivolumab as post-transplant consolidation. The chain has TRBV9 and TRBJ1-1; possible D gene TRBD1, 5 bases. The CDR3 protein is CASNSGLNTEAFF. DNA of the CDR3: TGTGCCAGCAACTCAGGGCTGAACACTGAAGCTTTCTTT.